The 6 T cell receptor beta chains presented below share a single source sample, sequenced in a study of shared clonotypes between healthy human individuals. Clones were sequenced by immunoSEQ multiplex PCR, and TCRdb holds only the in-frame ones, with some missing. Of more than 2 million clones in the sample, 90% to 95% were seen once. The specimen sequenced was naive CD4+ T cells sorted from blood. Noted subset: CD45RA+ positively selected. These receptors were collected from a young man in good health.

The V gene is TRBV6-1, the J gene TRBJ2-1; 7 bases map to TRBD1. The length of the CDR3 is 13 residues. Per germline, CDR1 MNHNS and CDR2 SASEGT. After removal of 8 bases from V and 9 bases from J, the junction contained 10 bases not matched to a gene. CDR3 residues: CASGPTGYSEQFF. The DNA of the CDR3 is TGTGCCAGCGGCCCGACAGGGTACTCTGAGCAGTTCTTC.

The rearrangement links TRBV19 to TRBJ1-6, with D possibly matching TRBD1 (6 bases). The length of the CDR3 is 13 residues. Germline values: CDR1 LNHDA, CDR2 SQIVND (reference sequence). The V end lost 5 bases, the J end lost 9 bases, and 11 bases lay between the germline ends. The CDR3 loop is CASSFKDSSPLHF. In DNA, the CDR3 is TGTGCCAGTAGTTTTAAGGACAGTTCACCCCTCCACTTT.

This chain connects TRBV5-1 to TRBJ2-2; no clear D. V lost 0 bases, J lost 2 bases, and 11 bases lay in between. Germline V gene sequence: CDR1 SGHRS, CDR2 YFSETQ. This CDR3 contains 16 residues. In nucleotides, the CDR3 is TGCGCCAGCAGCTTGGCTGCTCGGTCAAACACCGGGGAGCTGTTTTTT. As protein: CASSLAARSNTGELFF. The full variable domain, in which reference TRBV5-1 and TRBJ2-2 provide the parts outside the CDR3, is KAGVTQTPRYLIKTRGQQVTLSCSPISGHRSVSWYQQTPGQGLQFLFEYFSETQRNKGNFPGRFSGRQFSNSRSEMNVSTLELGDSALYLCASSLAARSNTGELFFGEGSRLTVL.

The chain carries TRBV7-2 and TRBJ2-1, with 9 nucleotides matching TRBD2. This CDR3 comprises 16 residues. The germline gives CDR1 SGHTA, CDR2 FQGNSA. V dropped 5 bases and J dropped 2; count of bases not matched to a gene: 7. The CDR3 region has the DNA TGTGCCAGCAGCATAGTGGGACTAGCCGCCTACAATGAGCAGTTCTTC. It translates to CASSIVGLAAYNEQFF. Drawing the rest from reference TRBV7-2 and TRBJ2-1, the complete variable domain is GAGVSQSPSNKVTEKGKDVELRCDPISGHTALYWYRQSLGQGLEFLIYFQGNSAPDKSGLPSDRFSAERTGGSVSTLTIQRTQQEDSAVYLCASSIVGLAAYNEQFFGPGTRLTVL.

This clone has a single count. The CDR3 sequence is CASSNGGSYEQYF. CDR3 nucleotide sequence: TGTGCCAGCAGCAATGGCGGGAGTTACGAGCAGTACTTC. The chain links TRBV27 to TRBJ2-7; TRBD2 matches at 7 bases. CDR1 and CDR2 (germline): MNHEY, SMNVEV (reference sequence). CDR3 length equals 13 residues. With 6 bases clipped from V and 4 bases from J, the junction kept 6 bases outside the gene matches.

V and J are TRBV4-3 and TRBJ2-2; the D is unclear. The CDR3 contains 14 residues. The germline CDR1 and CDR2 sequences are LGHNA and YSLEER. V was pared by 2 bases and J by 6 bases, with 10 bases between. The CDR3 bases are TGCGCCAGCAGCCAAACCGATTATGCCGGGGAGCTGTTTTTT. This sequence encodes CASSQTDYAGELFF.